This entry lists 21 T cell receptor beta chains sequenced from one sample in a study of blood T cells in healthy people across ages. Using a J-beta primer mix together with a sample-barcoded 5' primer, a second PCR was run for roughly 6 to 11 cycles. Via MiXCR, TCRdb re-called the 5' RACE reads, giving one row per CDR3 protein. Of roughly 1,000,000 distinct CDR3 sequences listed, 20% to 25% are singletons. This same sample was also taken into another study, of T cells of mothers and their children.

Sequencing was carried out using blood. Receptors originate from a girl between 2 and 10 years old in good health.

This clonotype has a handful of counts. At one end the junction does not follow the germline gene, possibly because of a read error. The chain combines TRBV5-6 with TRBJ1-2; unclear D gene. CDR3 length: 10 residues. CDR1 is SGHDT, CDR2 YYEEEE, per germline. The CDR3 reads CASSLGRRTF. CDR3 bases: TGTGCCAGCAGCTTGGGTAGGAGGACGTTC.

This clonotype appeared a few times. J is TRBJ2-1 and V is TRBV12-3 or TRBV12-4; 10 bases agree with TRBD1. The CDR3 is 15 amino acids. Trimming took 6 bases from V and 8 from J; bases not matched to a gene: 10. The CDR3 sequence: CASSPRTGGGDEQFF. CDR3 in DNA: TGTGCCAGCAGCCCCAGGACAGGGGGTGGCGATGAGCAGTTCTTC.

This sequence joins TRBV13 and TRBJ1-1; D not resolved. V lost 0 bases and J 9 bases, leaving 5 bases between the germline ends. The CDR3 covers 11 residues. Germline loops: CDR1 PRHDT, CDR2 FYEKMQ (reference sequence). The CDR3 loop reads CASSLGPKAFF. CDR3 nucleotide sequence: TGTGCCAGCAGCTTAGGCCCGAAAGCTTTCTTT.

The chain joins TRBV7-2 to TRBJ2-7; 12 bases align to TRBD2. The J segment lost 0 bases and the V segment lost 5 bases, leaving 8 bases of the junction unmatched. Germline CDR1 SGHTA, CDR2 FQGNSA. CDR3 length equals 17 residues. In DNA form, the CDR3 reads TGTGCCAGCAGCGTAGGGACTAGCGGGCCCAGCTCCTACGAGCAGTACTTC. This sequence encodes CASSVGTSGPSSYEQYF.

This clonotype occurred a few times. This sequence joins TRBV7-9 and TRBJ1-1; maybe TRBD1 (6 bases). Trimming stripped 1 base from V and 6 bases from J, with 12 bases between. From germline, CDR1 is SEHNR and CDR2 FQNEAQ (reference sequence). The CDR3 totals 14 residues. The CDR3 region is CASSLGNRDAEAFF. The CDR3 nucleotides read TGTGCCAGCAGCTTAGGGAACAGGGACGCTGAAGCTTTCTTT.

This sequence joins TRBV11-2 and TRBJ2-5, with a possible D match to TRBD1 (5 bases). The last part of the DNA fits TRBJ2-7 better; the J call may be wrong. The CDR3 consists of 15 residues. Per germline, CDR1 SGHAT and CDR2 FQNNGV. The CDR3 DNA follows: TGTGCCAGCAGCTTAGTCGCCCAACAGGATTACGAGCAGTACTTC. It encodes CASSLVAQQDYEQYF.

This clonotype was observed a handful of times. The chain has TRBV7-2 and TRBJ1-1, with no clear D. The CDR3 has 13 amino acids. CDR1 is SGHTA, CDR2 FQGNSA, per germline. The ends were cut back, 5 bases at V and 11 bases at J, with 18 bases in the middle. CDR3 in DNA: TGTGCCAGCAGCCCGTCCGGGCCCCTCGACGCTTTCTTT. It encodes CASSPSGPLDAFF. The variable domain in full, with the rest retrieved from reference TRBV7-2 and TRBJ1-1, is GAGVSQSPSNKVTEKGKDVELRCDPISGHTALYWYRQSLGQGLEFLIYFQGNSAPDKSGLPSDRFSAERTGGSVSTLTIQRTQQEDSAVYLCASSPSGPLDAFFGQGTRLTVV.

The table lists this clonotype with a few counts. CDR3 residues: CASSPSVTQYF. In DNA, the CDR3 is TGTGCCAGCAGCCCCTCCGTGACCCAGTACTTC. V is TRBV11-2 and J is TRBJ2-5; D gene unclear. The CDR3 is 11 residues long. Trimming took 5 bases from V and 7 from J, leaving 8 bases between them. Germline-derived CDR1 and CDR2 are SGHAT and FQNNGV.

This rearrangement joins TRBV6-2 or TRBV6-3 to TRBJ2-5, with 7 bases aligning to TRBD2. CDR3 length: 16 amino acids. Germline assignment: CDR1 MNHEY and CDR2 SVGEGT. The junction had 7 bases not matched to a gene; V was cut back by 2 bases and J by 1 base. The CDR3 sequence: CASSYVFGGSQETQYF. The CDR3 nucleotides read TGTGCCAGCAGTTACGTGTTCGGGGGGTCCCAAGAGACCCAGTACTTC.

Here the CDR3 DNA reads TGTGCCAGCAGTTTATTGGGGGACCCCACACAGTTCTTC. Residues: CASSLLGDPTQFF. This chain uses TRBV27 with TRBJ2-1; D possibly matches TRBD1 or TRBD2 (5 bases each). Germline assignment: CDR1 MNHEY and CDR2 SMNVEV (reference sequence). Trimming stripped 1 base from V and 13 bases from J, with 14 bases between. The CDR3 length is 13 residues.

This clonotype showed up just a few times. The chain combines TRBV7-9 with TRBJ2-3, with D unresolved. V shed 5 bases and J shed 1 base, with 10 bases lying between them. The CDR3 is 14 residues long. Germline lookup yields CDR1 SEHNR and CDR2 FQNEAQ (reference sequence). CDR3 loop: CASSLLMGTDTQYF. CDR3 DNA sequence: TGTGCCAGCAGCCTACTAATGGGCACAGATACGCAGTATTTT. The full variable domain, its missing parts supplied by reference TRBV7-9 and TRBJ2-3, is DTGVSQNPRHKITKRGQNVTFRCDPISEHNRLYWYRQTLGQGPEFLTYFQNEAQLEKSRLLSDRFSAERPKGSFSTLEIQRTEQGDSAMYLCASSLLMGTDTQYFGPGTRLTVL.

This chain links TRBV29-1 with TRBJ2-1; 7 nucleotides match TRBD2. The CDR3 loop spans 14 amino acids. The V gene end was trimmed by 3 bases and the J gene end by 2 bases; junction bases not matched to a gene: 4. Germline lookup yields CDR1 SQVTM and CDR2 ANQGSEA. CDR3 sequence: CSVEGLSTYNEQFF. In nucleotides, the CDR3 is TGCAGCGTTGAGGGACTATCAACCTACAATGAGCAGTTCTTC.

The V and J genes are TRBV11-2 and TRBJ1-2; a weak D match, TRBD1 (6 bases). Trimming took off 5 bases at V and 3 bases at J, with 16 bases between the two ends. CDR1 SGHAT and CDR2 FQNNGV come from the germline V gene. The CDR3 runs 15 residues. This CDR3 reads CASSQPWTVYYGYTF. CDR3 bases: TGTGCCAGCAGCCAACCGTGGACAGTCTACTATGGCTACACCTTC. Combining the CDR3 with reference TRBV11-2 and TRBJ1-2 gives the whole variable domain EAGVAQSPRYKIIEKRQSVAFWCNPISGHATLYWYQQILGQGPKLLIQFQNNGVVDDSQLPKDRFSAERLKGVDSTLKIQPAKLEDSAVYLCASSQPWTVYYGYTFGSGTRLTVV.

The chain links TRBV5-1 to TRBJ1-1; D call uncertain. The CDR3 totals 14 residues. The germline gives CDR1 SGHRS, CDR2 YFSETQ. The V end was cut by 2 bases, the J end by 5 bases, with 13 bases between. The CDR3 is CASSLSGEITEAFF. CDR3 coding DNA: TGCGCCAGCAGCTTATCTGGTGAAATAACTGAAGCTTTCTTT. Combining the CDR3 with reference TRBV5-1 and TRBJ1-1 gives the whole variable domain KAGVTQTPRYLIKTRGQQVTLSCSPISGHRSVSWYQQTPGQGLQFLFEYFSETQRNKGNFPGRFSGRQFSNSRSEMNVSTLELGDSALYLCASSLSGEITEAFFGQGTRLTVV.

V is TRBV6-5 and J is TRBJ1-6; the match to TRBD1 covers 9 bases. Unmatched junction bases numbered 8, after V lost 7 bases and J lost 7 bases. The CDR3 runs to 15 residues. Germline CDR1 reads MNHEY; CDR2 reads SVGAGI. The CDR3 spells CASTRRDRANSPLHF. The CDR3, as DNA: TGTGCCAGCACTCGAAGGGACAGGGCGAATTCACCCCTCCACTTT.

This chain connects TRBV10-3 to TRBJ2-1, with D perhaps assigned TRBD1 or TRBD2 (5 bases each). Trimming took off 2 bases at V and 1 base at J, with 9 bases between the two ends. Germline lookup yields CDR1 ENHRY and CDR2 SYGVKD. The length of the CDR3 is 15 residues. The CDR3 coding sequence is TGTGCCATCAGTGAGCAGGGAGCTTCCTACAATGAGCAGTTCTTC. Translating it yields CAISEQGASYNEQFF.

The rearrangement uses TRBV7-2 and TRBJ1-1; D is ambiguous. CDR3 length: 13 amino acids. Germline V gives CDR1 SGHTA, CDR2 FQGNSA. V was trimmed by 4 bases and J by 6 bases, leaving 12 bases between them. This CDR3 reads CASSSPRTAEAFF. The CDR3 DNA reads as TGTGCCAGCAGCTCACCCCGGACTGCTGAAGCTTTCTTT. Drawing the rest from reference TRBV7-2 and TRBJ1-1, the complete variable domain is GAGVSQSPSNKVTEKGKDVELRCDPISGHTALYWYRQSLGQGLEFLIYFQGNSAPDKSGLPSDRFSAERTGGSVSTLTIQRTQQEDSAVYLCASSSPRTAEAFFGQGTRLTVV.

The J gene is TRBJ2-1, the V gene TRBV12-3 or TRBV12-4, with TRBD1 as a possible D gene (5 bases). The end of the DNA aligns better with TRBJ2-7, so the J call may be wrong. This CDR3 region has 14 residues. CDR3 nucleotides: TGTGCCAGCAGTTTAGGGACACCTATCTCCGAGCAGTACTTC. It yields the protein CASSLGTPISEQYF.

This clonotype has more than one count but fewer than ten. The chain joins TRBV29-1 to TRBJ2-2, with unresolved D. Between the trimmed V and J ends, which lost 3 bases and 7 bases, there was a span of 9 bases. The CDR3 consists of 12 residues. Germline V lookup: CDR1 SQVTM, CDR2 ANQGSEA. CDR3 residues: CSVDQEIGELFF. The CDR3 region has the DNA TGCAGCGTTGACCAGGAGATCGGGGAGCTGTTTTTT.

This chain joins TRBV6-2 or TRBV6-3 and TRBJ2-7; 9 nucleotides match TRBD1. The CDR3 spans 14 residues. Germline V lookup: CDR1 MNHEY, CDR2 SVGEGT. Germline trimming cut 6 bases from V and 1 base from J; bases unmatched to any gene: 4. CDR3 loop: CASRYGTGSYEQYF. The CDR3 DNA reads as TGTGCCAGCAGATACGGGACAGGGTCCTACGAGCAGTACTTC.

This clonotype came up a few times. The genes are TRBV5-1 and TRBJ2-5; weak D call: TRBD2 (6 bases). The last part of the DNA fits TRBJ2-7 better; the J call may be wrong. From germline, CDR1 is SGHRS and CDR2 YFSETQ. The CDR3 is made up of 14 amino acids. This CDR3 reads CASSPPGGGAEQYF. The CDR3 DNA sequence: TGCGCCAGCAGCCCTCCCGGCGGCGGGGCCGAGCAGTACTTC.